One sample yielded the 18 T cell receptor beta chains listed below, sequenced in a study of shared clonotypes between healthy human individuals. The table came from immunoSEQ multiplex PCR; TCRdb's copy has only in-frame clones and leaves some out. The table includes approximately 1,500,000 clones, over 95% detected once. Material: naive CD4+ T cells sorted from blood. Subset: CD45RA+ positively selected. These receptors were obtained from a man aged 30-40 years in good health.

The chain links TRBV10-3 to TRBJ1-2, with TRBD1 identical over 8 bases. The CDR3 covers 17 residues. Germline trimming cut 0 bases from V and 5 bases from J; bases unmatched to any gene: 11. Per the germline V gene, CDR1 is ENHRY and CDR2 is SYGVKD. As DNA, the CDR3 is TGTGCCATCAGTGAGTCCACAGGGGGAGGAGGGACGTATGGCTACACCTTC. It codes for CAISESTGGGGTYGYTF.

The chain recombines TRBV19 with TRBJ2-1, with TRBD1 matching over 11 bases. From germline, CDR1 is LNHDA and CDR2 SQIVND (reference sequence). V was pared by 3 bases and J by 10 bases, with 8 bases of the junction left unmatched. CDR3 length: 15 residues. Here the CDR3 DNA reads TGTGCCAGTAGTATTAGAGGACAGGGGGCAGGGGAGCAGTTCTTC. Residues: CASSIRGQGAGEQFF.

V is TRBV23-1 and J is TRBJ2-2, with 8 bases identical to TRBD1. TRBV23-1 is identified as an open reading frame with a role that is uncertain. Losses at the gene ends were 1 base for V and 5 bases for J; bases not matched to a gene: 9. CDR3 size: 17 residues. The CDR3 coding sequence is TGCGCCAGCAGTCAATTCCACAGGGGGGCGACGACCGGGGAGCTGTTTTTT. Its protein is CASSQFHRGATTGELFF.

This chain links TRBV25-1 with TRBJ1-2; possible D gene TRBD1, 6 bases. Trimming took off 5 bases at V and 3 bases at J, with 7 bases between the two ends. The germline CDR1 and CDR2 sequences are MGHDK and SYGVNS. This CDR3 region has 12 residues. The DNA for the CDR3 is TGTGCCAGCAGTCGACAGGACTATGGCTACACCTTC. The encoded protein is CASSRQDYGYTF.

This clone has only a few counts. V gene TRBV10-3 combines with J gene TRBJ1-5; D unresolved. The germline V and J ends were trimmed by 7 bases and 7 bases, with 14 bases remaining between them. The CDR3 runs to 13 residues. Germline values: CDR1 ENHRY, CDR2 SYGVKD. This CDR3 is CAITPKPLQPQHF. Written as DNA, the CDR3 is TGTGCCATCACCCCGAAGCCACTACAGCCCCAGCATTTT.

The chain carries TRBV4-1 and TRBJ2-7; TRBD1 is a possible D gene (6 bases). Germline CDR1 and CDR2: MGHRA and YSYEKL. The length of the CDR3 is 14 residues. Trimming removed 3 bases from V and 1 base from J, with 10 bases in between. DNA of the CDR3: TGCGCCAGCAGCCAGATTCAGGGGTCCTACGAGCAGTACTTC. This sequence encodes CASSQIQGSYEQYF.

The chain couples TRBV29-1 to TRBJ2-5; D possibly matches TRBD1 or TRBD2 (6 bases each). The length of the CDR3 is 16 residues. Germline lookup yields CDR1 SQVTM and CDR2 ANQGSEA. V shed 0 bases and J shed 2 bases, with 16 bases lying between them. In DNA, the CDR3 is TGCAGCGTTGAAGATCCGGTGCAGGGGAGGCAAGAGACCCAGTACTTC. This sequence encodes CSVEDPVQGRQETQYF.

V and J are TRBV7-6 and TRBJ2-7; 11 nucleotides match TRBD2. This CDR3 has 16 residues. Germline V gives CDR1 SGHVS, CDR2 FNYEAQ. With V trimmed by 2 bases and J by 3 bases, 6 bases remained unmatched. In DNA form, the CDR3 reads TGTGCCAGCAGCTTAATCGCTAGCGGGAGGTACTACGAGCAGTACTTC. The encoded protein is CASSLIASGRYYEQYF.

This rearrangement joins TRBV19 to TRBJ1-1, with D uncertain. The CDR3 has 11 amino acids. CDR1 is LNHDA, CDR2 SQIVND, per germline (reference sequence). The V and J ends lost 8 bases and 0 bases respectively, with 4 bases between them. The CDR3 loop reads CASLMNTEAFF. The CDR3 bases are TGTGCCAGTCTCATGAACACTGAAGCTTTCTTT.

The chain couples TRBV4-2 to TRBJ2-7, with 7 bases lining up with TRBD2. There are 16 residues in the CDR3. With V trimmed by 0 bases and J by 2 bases, 7 bases remained unmatched. Per the germline V gene, CDR1 is LGHNA and CDR2 is YNFKEQ. The CDR3 region has the DNA TGTGCCAGCAGCCAAGAGGCAAGCGGGATAACCTACGAGCAGTACTTC. Translation gives CASSQEASGITYEQYF.

The J gene is TRBJ1-5, the V gene TRBV5-4; the D gene is possibly TRBD1 (6 bases). The CDR3 contains 16 residues. V was clipped by 5 bases and J by 0 bases, with 15 bases between them. Germline V lookup: CDR1 SGHNT, CDR2 YYREEE (reference sequence). CDR3 nucleotide sequence: TGTGCCAGCAGTTCCGGGGGCAGATATAGCAATCAGCCCCAGCATTTT. Protein product: CASSSGGRYSNQPQHF.

The rearrangement uses TRBV18 and TRBJ1-1; 7 bases fit TRBD1. This CDR3 contains 14 residues. Germline loops: CDR1 KGHSH, CDR2 LQKENI. The V and J ends lost 8 bases and 1 base, in that order; junction bases with no gene match: 7. CDR3 DNA sequence: TGTGCCAGCAACGACAGGGCCCAGAACACTGAAGCTTTCTTT. Amino acid sequence: CASNDRAQNTEAFF.

This clone was found once. The J gene is TRBJ2-2, the V gene TRBV7-2; D not certain. V was cut by 9 bases and J by 5 bases, with 7 bases left in between. The CDR3 totals 11 residues. Germline CDR1 reads SGHTA; CDR2 reads FQGNSA. CDR3 region: CASRETGELFF. The CDR3 DNA follows: TGTGCCAGTAGAGAGACCGGGGAGCTGTTTTTT. The whole variable domain, filled in from reference TRBV7-2 and TRBJ2-2, reads GAGVSQSPSNKVTEKGKDVELRCDPISGHTALYWYRQSLGQGLEFLIYFQGNSAPDKSGLPSDRFSAERTGGSVSTLTIQRTQQEDSAVYLCASRETGELFFGEGSRLTVL.

The V call is TRBV4-3, the J call TRBJ2-1, with 7 bases lining up with TRBD2. Trimming cost V 0 bases and J 6 bases; bases outside gene matches: 17. Per the germline V gene, CDR1 is LGHNA and CDR2 is YSLEER. This CDR3 is 19 amino acids long. The CDR3 DNA reads as TGCGCCAGCAGCCAAGAAGCGGGGCGGGCTTATAGTTGGGGCAATGAGCAGTTCTTC. Translation: CASSQEAGRAYSWGNEQFF.

The chain employs TRBV28 and TRBJ1-2; weak D call: TRBD1 (6 bases). Germline values: CDR1 MDHEN, CDR2 SYDVKM. The CDR3 is 14 residues long. V lost 7 bases and J 8 bases, leaving 20 bases between the germline ends. The DNA for the CDR3 is TGTGCCAGCAAGCGGGGGCAATCCGTTAAGGGCTACACCTTC. The encoded protein is CASKRGQSVKGYTF.

The rearrangement links TRBV28 to TRBJ2-1; D is undetermined. This CDR3 is 14 amino acids long. Germline V lookup: CDR1 MDHEN, CDR2 SYDVKM. Trimming left V 7 bases short and J 3 bases short, with 13 bases between. The CDR3 sequence: CASTVGNNYNEQFF. The CDR3, as DNA: TGTGCCAGCACCGTCGGTAATAACTACAATGAGCAGTTCTTC.

Comment on this clone: The same CDR3 can be traced to other DNA sequences in this sample. The chain couples TRBV10-3 to TRBJ2-7; D gene unclear. The CDR3 totals 11 residues. The V and J ends lost 4 bases and 4 bases respectively, with 5 bases between them. Germline CDR1 and CDR2: ENHRY and SYGVKD. The CDR3 protein is CAISAGYEQYF. The CDR3 DNA is TGTGCCATCAGTGCTGGGTACGAGCAGTACTTC.

V usage is TRBV4-1 and J usage is TRBJ2-7; 8 bases align to TRBD1. V was clipped by 3 bases and J by 7 bases; unmatched bases: 8. The CDR3 is 14 residues long. The V gene's germline CDR1 is MGHRA and CDR2 YSYEKL. Written as DNA, the CDR3 is TGCGCCAGCAGCCAGGCAGGGGGCCCGGGGGAGCAGTACTTC. This translates into CASSQAGGPGEQYF.